These 20 T cell receptor beta chains were sequenced from one sample in a study of blood T cell repertoires in COVID-19. Here immunoSEQ multiplex PCR was the method, and the copy in TCRdb shows in-frame clones only, minus some. The data contain about 360,000 clones, 65% to 90% of them singletons. Input material: peripheral blood. The receptors come from an older woman with COVID-19, enrolled during active disease.

V and J are TRBV7-2 and TRBJ1-1, with 7 bases that match TRBD1. The germline V gene has CDR1 SGHTA and CDR2 FQGNSA. The V segment lost 1 base and the J segment 0 bases; nucleotides outside the gene matches: 11. The CDR3 is 18 amino acids. The CDR3 reads CASSLGQGLGQVNTEAFF. The CDR3, as DNA: TGTGCCAGCAGCTTAGGACAGGGACTAGGTCAGGTGAACACTGAAGCTTTCTTT.

This chain links TRBV10-1 with TRBJ2-3; 11 bases are a match to TRBD2. J lost 2 bases, V lost 5 bases, and 15 bases had no gene match. CDR3 length: 19 amino acids. Per the germline V gene, CDR1 is WNHNN and CDR2 is SYGVQD (reference sequence). In nucleotides, the CDR3 is TGCGCCAGCAGTACCGGGACTAGCGGACCCCTACCGATCACAGATACGCAGTATTTT. Its protein is CASSTGTSGPLPITDTQYF.

The J gene is TRBJ1-1, the V gene TRBV5-1; 8 nucleotides match TRBD1. CDR1 SGHRS and CDR2 YFSETQ come from the germline V gene. CDR3 size: 18 residues. With V trimmed by 0 bases and J by 2 bases, 12 bases remained unmatched. The DNA for the CDR3 is TGCGCCAGCAGCTTGGTTCGTTTTCAGGGGGCTGTAAACACTGAAGCTTTCTTT. This translates into CASSLVRFQGAVNTEAFF.

The J gene is TRBJ2-5, the V gene TRBV7-8; D is possibly TRBD1 (6 bases). The CDR3 sequence is 15 residues long. CDR1 and CDR2 from the germline V gene are SGHVS and FQNEAQ. Trimming took 1 base from V and 0 from J, leaving 9 bases between them. This CDR3 reads CASSLETGYQETQYF. The CDR3, as DNA: TGTGCCAGCAGCTTAGAAACAGGGTACCAAGAGACCCAGTACTTC.

This rearrangement joins TRBV3-1 (or the pseudogene TRBV3-2) to TRBJ1-5; 9 bases map to TRBD1. This CDR3 comprises 15 residues. J gave up 7 bases and V 1 base, and 5 bases lay outside the gene matches. From germline, CDR1 is LGHDT and CDR2 YNNKEL (reference sequence). The CDR3 DNA reads TGTGCCAGCAGCCAAGGGGACAGGGTTAGCCAGCCCCAGCATTTT. Encoded protein: CASSQGDRVSQPQHF.

The rearrangement links TRBV7-2 to TRBJ2-3; 15 bases are a match to TRBD2. Germline V lookup: CDR1 SGHTA, CDR2 FQGNSA. The CDR3 spans 16 residues. J gave up 8 bases and V 5 bases, and 8 bases lay outside the gene matches. The CDR3 is CASSPWTSGGAGTQYF. The DNA for the CDR3 is TGTGCCAGCAGCCCGTGGACTAGCGGGGGGGCGGGTACGCAGTATTTT.

The CDR3 coding sequence is TGTGCCAGCAGTGAAGGGTGGGACAGGGATGGCTACACCTTC. Translating gives CASSEGWDRDGYTF. The chain has TRBV6-1 and TRBJ1-2, with TRBD1 identical over 9 bases. Germline CDR1 reads MNHNS; CDR2 reads SASEGT. J gave up 6 bases and V 1 base, and 3 bases lay outside the gene matches. The CDR3 is 14 residues long.

The J gene is TRBJ2-7, the V gene TRBV12-3 or TRBV12-4; D call uncertain. Deletions cut 3 bases from V and 5 bases from J, with 8 bases between. The CDR3 is made up of 12 amino acids. In DNA form, the CDR3 reads TGTGCCAGCAGTTTCCCGGGTAACGAGCAGTACTTC. Translation: CASSFPGNEQYF.

This clone occurred once. The chain employs TRBV15 and TRBJ1-1; D call uncertain. The V end lost 0 bases, the J end lost 5 bases, and 4 bases lay between the germline ends. This CDR3 is 12 amino acids long. Germline V gives CDR1 LNHNV, CDR2 YYDKDF (reference sequence). The CDR3 spells CATSRDQTEAFF. CDR3 coding DNA: TGTGCCACCAGCAGAGACCAAACTGAAGCTTTCTTT.

The chain joins TRBV5-4 to TRBJ1-4; 9 bases line up with TRBD1. The CDR3 runs 15 residues. Trimming at V came to 4 bases and at J to 8 bases, leaving 9 bases not matched to a gene. Germline-derived CDR1 and CDR2 are SGHNT and YYREEE (reference sequence). The CDR3 region has the DNA TGTGCCAGCAGCCCAGGACAGGGGATAAGGGAAAAACTGTTTTTT. The encoded protein is CASSPGQGIREKLFF.

There are a few counts of this clone. The rearrangement uses TRBV6-2 or TRBV6-3 and TRBJ1-2; weak D call: TRBD1 (6 bases). Germline CDR1 and CDR2: MNHEY and SVGEGT. CDR3 size: 14 residues. The V gene lost 5 bases and the J gene lost 2 bases, with 12 bases spanning the gap. CDR3 sequence reads: CASSRQARNYGYTF. CDR3 sequence (DNA): TGTGCCAGCAGTAGACAGGCAAGGAACTATGGCTACACCTTC.

The rearrangement joins TRBV5-1 to TRBJ2-2; 9 bases agree with TRBD1. Losses at the gene ends were 4 bases for V and 0 bases for J; bases not matched to a gene: 4. Looked up from germline, CDR1 is SGHRS and CDR2 is YFSETQ. The CDR3 has 16 amino acids. CDR3 DNA sequence: TGCGCCAGCAGCCTTTGGGACAGGGCGAACACCGGGGAGCTGTTTTTT. Encoded protein: CASSLWDRANTGELFF.

The rearrangement uses TRBV7-3 and TRBJ1-2; D is unresolved. This CDR3 is 11 amino acids long. Trimming left V 4 bases short and J 5 bases short, with 5 bases between. CDR1 SGHTA and CDR2 FQGTGA come from the germline V gene. The CDR3 DNA follows: TGTGCCAGCAGCTCGGGGTATGGCTACACCTTC. It specifies CASSSGYGYTF.

The CDR3 region has the DNA TGTGCCAGCAGCGTAGGGACAGGGGGGGTTCACTATGGCTACACCTTC. Amino acid sequence: CASSVGTGGVHYGYTF. The rearrangement joins TRBV9 to TRBJ1-2, with 10 bases aligning to TRBD1. The CDR3 is made up of 16 amino acids. Germline V gene sequence: CDR1 SGDLS, CDR2 YYNGEE. The ends lost 0 bases at V and 3 bases at J; junction bases unmatched: 5.

This rearrangement joins TRBV11-2 to TRBJ2-1; TRBD1 matches at 9 bases. V lost 5 bases and J lost 7; bases outside the gene matches: 9. Germline assignment: CDR1 SGHAT and CDR2 FQNNGV. This CDR3 has 15 amino acids. CDR3 sequence: CASSGGQGQGNEQFF. CDR3 bases: TGTGCCAGCAGCGGGGGACAGGGCCAAGGGAATGAGCAGTTCTTC.

V gene TRBV24-1 combines with J gene TRBJ2-5; 11 bases line up with TRBD1. The junction had 8 bases not matched to a gene; V was cut back by 4 bases and J by 5 bases. Germline CDR1 KGHDR, CDR2 SFDVKD. This CDR3 is built from 16 residues. CDR3 in amino acids: CATSDNGQGAPETQYF. CDR3 nucleotide sequence: TGTGCCACCAGTGACAACGGACAGGGGGCGCCGGAGACCCAGTACTTC.

The rearrangement joins TRBV19 to TRBJ1-5, with TRBD1 matching 7 bases. From germline, CDR1 is LNHDA and CDR2 SQIVND (reference sequence). Trimming cost V 1 base and J 4 bases; bases outside gene matches: 7. The CDR3 sequence is 16 residues long. The CDR3 sequence is CASSIGTGVWNQPQHF. The CDR3 coding sequence is TGTGCCAGTAGTATAGGAACAGGGGTTTGGAATCAGCCCCAGCATTTT.

The V call is TRBV3-1 (or the pseudogene TRBV3-2), the J call TRBJ2-1; 12 bases match TRBD2. Germline assignment: CDR1 LGHDT and CDR2 YNNKEL (reference sequence). The J segment lost 7 bases and the V segment lost 2 bases, leaving 9 bases of the junction unmatched. This CDR3 spans 17 amino acids. CDR3 nucleotides: TGTGCCAGCAGCCAAACTTCCGGGACTAGCGGGCTTAATGAGCAGTTCTTC. This codes for CASSQTSGTSGLNEQFF.

This clone was observed a single time. V is TRBV30 and J is TRBJ1-1; 7 nucleotides agree with TRBD1. The germline CDR1 and CDR2 sequences are GTSNPN and SVGIG (reference sequence). With V trimmed by 5 bases and J by 1 base, 4 bases remained unmatched. The CDR3 sequence is 13 residues long. The CDR3 coding sequence is TGTGCCTGGGTGGGACAGCCGAACACTGAAGCTTTCTTT. It is translated as CAWVGQPNTEAFF.

V gene TRBV11-2 combines with J gene TRBJ1-1; tentatively, D is TRBD1 (6 bases). CDR1 and CDR2 (germline): SGHAT, FQNNGV. The CDR3 runs 14 residues. The ends were cut back, 3 bases at V and 4 bases at J, with 12 bases in the middle. Here the CDR3 reads CASSFTAQGTEAFF. The DNA of the CDR3 is TGTGCCAGCAGCTTCACCGCACAGGGCACTGAAGCTTTCTTT. Based on the CDR3 plus reference TRBV11-2 and TRBJ1-1, the full variable domain is EAGVAQSPRYKIIEKRQSVAFWCNPISGHATLYWYQQILGQGPKLLIQFQNNGVVDDSQLPKDRFSAERLKGVDSTLKIQPAKLEDSAVYLCASSFTAQGTEAFFGQGTRLTVV.